The 15 T cell receptor beta chains below come from one sample, sequenced in a study of blood T cells in healthy people across ages. Together with a sample-barcoded 5' primer, a J-beta primer mix was included in a second PCR lasting about 7 to 11 cycles. TCRdb analysed the 5' RACE reads with MiXCR anew, one entry per CDR3 protein. The sample has some 920,000 distinct CDR3 sequences, just over 50% seen once. Sequencing was carried out using blood. These receptor sequences come from a woman aged 55 to 70 in good health.

This chain uses TRBV29-1 with TRBJ2-1, with D possibly TRBD2 on 7 matching bases. Germline CDR1 is SQVTM and CDR2 is ANQGSEA. Trimming removed 7 bases at V and 11 bases at J, with 24 bases between. The CDR3 is 14 residues long. As DNA, the CDR3 is TGCAGCGGCTCCGGGACACGGGGGGTCAGTAAGCAGTTCTTC. Protein: CSGSGTRGVSKQFF.

Only a few counts were recorded for this clonotype. The genes are TRBV14 and TRBJ2-1; D is unclear. Trimming pared 6 bases from V and 9 bases from J, leaving 21 bases between. The CDR3 is 15 residues long. The germline gives CDR1 SGHDN, CDR2 FVKESK. CDR3 sequence: CASSPPQRIPVEQFF. For the CDR3, the DNA is TGTGCCAGCAGTCCCCCACAACGTATACCGGTTGAGCAGTTCTTC.

This sequence joins TRBV12-3 or TRBV12-4 and TRBJ2-1, with 11 positions matching TRBD2. The V segment lost 3 bases and the J segment 7 bases; nucleotides outside the gene matches: 8. The CDR3 contains 16 residues. Here the CDR3 reads CASSFLLTSGSNEQFF. CDR3 nucleotides: TGTGCCAGCAGTTTTCTGCTTACTAGCGGGAGTAATGAGCAGTTCTTC.

DNA for the CDR3: TGTGCCAGCAGTGATAACTATGGCTACACCTTC. It yields the protein CASSDNYGYTF. This chain joins TRBV28 and TRBJ1-2; D ambiguous. The V end was cut by 5 bases, the J end by 1 base, with 2 bases between. Germline V gives CDR1 MDHEN, CDR2 SYDVKM. The CDR3 loop spans 11 amino acids.

The gene calls are TRBV2 and TRBJ1-2; the D is unclear. Trimming took 8 bases from V and 3 from J, leaving 13 bases between them. CDR3 length: 13 residues. Germline assignment: CDR1 SNHLY and CDR2 FYNNEI. The CDR3 DNA reads TGTGCCAGCCCTGTGAGGGTGGACTATGGCTACACCTTC. Translated, it gives CASPVRVDYGYTF.

V is TRBV20-1 and J is TRBJ2-5; 10 positions agree with TRBD2. The CDR3 has 14 residues. Germline values: CDR1 DFQATT, CDR2 SNEGSKA (reference sequence). With V trimmed by 6 bases and J by 2 bases, 6 bases remained unmatched. CDR3 in amino acids: CSATPLAGQETQYF. As DNA, the CDR3 is TGCAGTGCCACACCACTAGCGGGACAAGAGACCCAGTACTTC.

The chain has TRBV7-9 and TRBJ2-7; 7 nucleotides align to TRBD1. This CDR3 is 18 amino acids long. J lost 2 bases, V lost 0 bases, and 13 bases had no gene match. Germline V gene lookup returns CDR1 SEHNR and CDR2 FQNEAQ (reference sequence). The CDR3 loop is CASSLAVGTVLGPYEQYF. CDR3 DNA: TGTGCCAGCAGCTTAGCGGTGGGGACAGTTTTGGGACCCTACGAGCAGTACTTC.

The V call is TRBV20-1, the J call TRBJ1-1; the D gene is possibly TRBD1 (6 bases). Trimming shortened V by 3 bases and J by 0 bases, and 14 bases separated the two germline ends. CDR1 and CDR2 (germline): DFQATT, SNEGSKA (reference sequence). The CDR3 covers 15 residues. CDR3 in amino acids: CSARGTKGMNTEAFF. CDR3 in DNA: TGCAGTGCTAGGGGGACAAAGGGCATGAACACTGAAGCTTTCTTT.

J is TRBJ2-2 and V is TRBV2; possibly TRBD2 for D (6 bases). Germline CDR1 and CDR2: SNHLY and FYNNEI. The V and J ends lost 3 bases and 2 bases respectively, with 19 bases between them. CDR3 length: 18 residues. The CDR3, as DNA: TGTGCCAGCAGTGATGCGCGGGGCCCTTCTAGCAACACCGGGGAGCTGTTTTTT. As protein: CASSDARGPSSNTGELFF. The entire variable domain, with the rest obtained from reference TRBV2 and TRBJ2-2, is as follows: EPEVTQTPSHQVTQMGQEVILRCVPISNHLYFYWYRQILGQKVEFLVSFYNNEISEKSEIFDDQFSVERPDGSNFTLKIRSTKLEDSAMYFCASSDARGPSSNTGELFFGEGSRLTVL.

This clonotype has a handful of counts. This sequence joins TRBV4-2 and TRBJ1-1; unclear D gene. The CDR3 is made up of 15 amino acids. Trimming cost V 2 bases and J 2 bases, with 12 bases left between them. Germline V gene sequence: CDR1 LGHNA, CDR2 YNFKEQ. CDR3 residues: CASSQPDTLNTEAFF. Written as DNA, the CDR3 is TGTGCCAGCAGCCAACCCGACACTCTAAACACTGAAGCTTTCTTT.

The rearrangement joins TRBV10-3 to TRBJ2-1, with 11 positions matching TRBD2. CDR1 and CDR2 from the germline V gene are ENHRY and SYGVKD. CDR3 size: 16 residues. J gave up 6 bases and V 0 bases, and 4 bases lay outside the gene matches. In DNA form, the CDR3 reads TGTGCCATCAGTGAGTCGAGGGGACTAGCGGTCAATGAGCAGTTCTTC. This codes for CAISESRGLAVNEQFF.

The chain employs TRBV6-2 or TRBV6-3 and TRBJ2-5; D not resolved. This CDR3 is 16 amino acids long. CDR1 is MNHEY, CDR2 SVGEGT, per germline. The V and J ends lost 5 bases and 13 bases respectively, with 29 bases between them. The CDR3 loop is CASSPFKAPKAEERYF. The CDR3, as DNA: TGTGCCAGCAGTCCCTTTAAGGCCCCCAAGGCTGAAGAGCGGTACTTC.

CDR3 in amino acids: CSARAFRVGYGYTF. CDR3 nucleotide sequence: TGCAGTGCTAGAGCATTCAGGGTCGGCTATGGCTACACCTTC. The V call is TRBV20-1, the J call TRBJ1-2; a weak D match, TRBD1 (5 bases). Germline V gene lookup returns CDR1 DFQATT and CDR2 SNEGSKA (reference sequence). This CDR3 has 14 amino acids. The germline V and J ends were trimmed by 1 base and 4 bases, with 13 bases remaining between them.

The rearrangement links TRBV7-2 to TRBJ2-5, with 11 bases aligning to TRBD2. The closer fit of TRBJ2-7 to the DNA end suggests the J call may be wrong. The CDR3 contains 20 residues. Germline V gene lookup returns CDR1 SGHTA and CDR2 FQGNSA. The DNA of the CDR3 is TGTGCCAGCAGCCTCCGAGGGGGTAGCGGGAGGGCCCTCGCGTCCTACGAGCAGTACTTC. Translation gives CASSLRGGSGRALASYEQYF.

The chain is built from TRBV27 and TRBJ1-2; D is uncertain. From germline, CDR1 is MNHEY and CDR2 SMNVEV (reference sequence). This CDR3 has 16 amino acids. Trimming took off 2 bases at V and 8 bases at J, with 21 bases between the two ends. The CDR3 loop reads CASSLGIRAEYRGYTF. The CDR3 nucleotides read TGTGCCAGCAGTTTAGGAATACGTGCGGAATATCGCGGCTACACCTTC.